This entry lists 7 T cell receptor beta chains sequenced from one sample in a study of cytomegalovirus exposure and HLA in healthy donors. PCR was performed using 60 Vbeta and 13 Jbeta primers. Using immunoSEQ multiplex PCR, the repertoire was profiled, and TCRdb retains in-frame clones only, with some absent. The table records about 200,000 clones, about four fifths of them present only once. The sequencing input was PBMCs. The receptor source for this set is a boy aged 2-15 years in good health and CMV-seronegative.

The chain joins TRBV19 to TRBJ2-2, with D possibly TRBD1 on 6 matching bases. Germline loops: CDR1 LNHDA, CDR2 SQIVND (reference sequence). This CDR3 contains 15 residues. V lost 11 bases to trimming and J lost 0 bases, with 16 bases between them. The CDR3 coding sequence is TGTGCCTCTCAAATTACAGGGTCGAACACCGGGGAGCTGTTTTTT. Translating it yields CASQITGSNTGELFF.

The genes are TRBV7-9 and TRBJ1-3; possibly TRBD1 for D (6 bases). V was shortened by 5 bases and J by 4 bases, with 18 bases between the two germline ends. Germline loops: CDR1 SEHNR, CDR2 FQNEAQ (reference sequence). The CDR3 has 16 residues. The CDR3 loop reads CASSPPPGAPGNTIYF. In nucleotides, the CDR3 is TGTGCCAGCAGCCCACCCCCAGGGGCTCCGGGAAACACCATATATTTT.

The J gene is TRBJ1-2, the V gene TRBV30, with no clear D. The CDR3 runs 15 residues. Germline assignment: CDR1 GTSNPN and CDR2 SVGIG (reference sequence). Trimming cost V 2 bases and J 2 bases, with 15 bases left between them. This CDR3 reads CAWSKRTLGNYGYTF. Written as DNA, the CDR3 is TGTGCCTGGAGTAAGCGGACCCTAGGGAACTATGGCTACACCTTC.

There are a few counts of this clone. This rearrangement joins TRBV5-1 to TRBJ2-3; 10 bases line up with TRBD2. Germline trimming cut 1 base from V and 2 bases from J; bases unmatched to any gene: 1. Germline assignment: CDR1 SGHRS and CDR2 YFSETQ. The CDR3 consists of 15 residues. The DNA of the CDR3 is TGCGCCAGCAGCTTGACTAGCGGGGTCACAGATACGCAGTATTTT. Its translation is CASSLTSGVTDTQYF.

The genes are TRBV2 and TRBJ1-5, with D hard to call. This CDR3 spans 12 amino acids. The germline CDR1 and CDR2 sequences are SNHLY and FYNNEI. Trimming removed 3 bases at V and 6 bases at J, with 6 bases between. The CDR3 here is CASSDSLQPQHF. DNA for the CDR3: TGTGCCAGCAGTGACAGTCTTCAGCCCCAGCATTTT.

The genes are TRBV2 and TRBJ1-5, with 10 nucleotides matching TRBD1. The CDR3 totals 16 residues. Looked up from germline, CDR1 is SNHLY and CDR2 is FYNNEI. Losses at the gene ends were 3 bases for V and 3 bases for J; bases not matched to a gene: 5. The DNA of the CDR3 is TGTGCCAGCAGTGACCCGGGACAGGGGATCAATCAGCCCCAGCATTTT. Protein product: CASSDPGQGINQPQHF.

This clone has more than one count but fewer than ten. The chain has TRBV7-2 and TRBJ2-7; D is ambiguous. Germline V gene lookup returns CDR1 SGHTA and CDR2 FQGNSA. CDR3 length: 15 residues. With 5 bases removed from V and 2 bases from J, the gap between germline ends came to 16 bases. The CDR3 region has the DNA TGTGCCAGCAGCCCCCGAGGCTTAGGCCCCTACGAGCAGTACTTC. It is translated as CASSPRGLGPYEQYF.